The next 15 T cell receptor beta chains were all read from a single sample in a study of blood T cell repertoires in COVID-19. Sequencing used immunoSEQ multiplex PCR; TCRdb keeps in-frame clones, though not all of them. The sample yields about 280,000 clones, around 86% seen once. Material for sequencing was peripheral blood. The receptors derive from a woman in her 30s who had recovered from COVID-19.

This chain uses TRBV9 with TRBJ2-1; TRBD2 matches 8 bases. This CDR3 is built from 15 residues. V was pared by 0 bases and J by 10 bases, with 9 bases of the junction left unmatched. CDR1 is SGDLS, CDR2 YYNGEE, per germline. CDR3 nucleotide sequence: TGTGCCAGCAGCGTAGAAGCGGGGGCCCTGTCGGAGCAGTTCTTC. The encoded protein is CASSVEAGALSEQFF.

The V call is TRBV25-1, the J call TRBJ1-4, with 7 bases identical to TRBD1. The CDR3 is 16 amino acids. Germline trimming cut 5 bases from V and 3 bases from J; bases unmatched to any gene: 9. CDR1 is MGHDK and CDR2 is SYGVNS in the germline V gene. The CDR3 sequence: CASSSPGTESNEKLFF. The CDR3, as DNA: TGTGCCAGCAGTTCCCCCGGGACAGAGTCTAATGAAAAACTGTTTTTT.

The V call is TRBV5-5, the J call TRBJ2-3, with no clear D. The CDR3 covers 15 residues. Germline V gives CDR1 SGHKS, CDR2 YYEKEE (reference sequence). The V and J ends lost 4 bases and 0 bases respectively, with 12 bases between them. CDR3 sequence: CASSHRQSSTDTQYF. In DNA, the CDR3 is TGTGCCAGCAGCCACCGTCAGTCTAGCACAGATACGCAGTATTTT.

V is TRBV28 and J is TRBJ2-1; 8 nucleotides match TRBD2. V lost 10 bases, J lost 6 bases, and 5 bases stayed unmatched. Germline V lookup: CDR1 MDHEN, CDR2 SYDVKM. The CDR3 length is 12 residues. The CDR3 is CATQRETNEQFF. CDR3 DNA: TGTGCCACCCAGCGGGAGACCAATGAGCAGTTCTTC.

The chain combines TRBV7-9 with TRBJ2-1; D is perhaps TRBD1 (6 bases). Germline V CDR1 and CDR2: SEHNR, FQNEAQ (reference sequence). This CDR3 has 13 amino acids. Trimming took off 4 bases at V and 6 bases at J, with 10 bases between the two ends. The CDR3 loop is CASSSEGGNEQFF. CDR3 DNA sequence: TGTGCCAGCAGCTCGGAAGGGGGCAATGAGCAGTTCTTC.

The rearrangement uses TRBV11-2 and TRBJ2-1; TRBD2 is a possible D gene (6 bases). The germline gives CDR1 SGHAT, CDR2 FQNNGV. The CDR3 loop spans 15 amino acids. V dropped 6 bases and J dropped 1 base, with 13 bases sitting between them. CDR3 sequence (DNA): TGTGCCAGCAGAACCTCGGGGGATTCCTACAATGAGCAGTTCTTC. It is translated as CASRTSGDSYNEQFF.

This clone was seen only once. The CDR3 nucleotides are TGTGCCAGCAGTGAAGTGGGACAGCGCGAGACCCAGTACTTC. Residues: CASSEVGQRETQYF. The chain carries TRBV6-1 and TRBJ2-5; 7 nucleotides line up with TRBD1. The CDR3 extends over 14 amino acids. The germline V gene has CDR1 MNHNS and CDR2 SASEGT. The ends lost 1 base at V and 5 bases at J; junction bases unmatched: 4.

This clone has just a few counts. The CDR3 protein is CASSYRSRGGDYGYTF. In nucleotides, the CDR3 is TGTGCCAGCAGTTACCGCTCGAGGGGGGGCGACTATGGCTACACCTTC. V is TRBV6-5 and J is TRBJ1-2; possible D gene TRBD1, 6 bases. Germline V gene lookup returns CDR1 MNHEY and CDR2 SVGAGI. Deletions cut 2 bases from V and 3 bases from J, with 16 bases between. The CDR3 sequence is 16 residues long.

This chain connects TRBV4-3 to TRBJ2-7; D is possibly TRBD2 (5 bases). CDR3 length equals 15 residues. Trimming stripped 0 bases from V and 7 bases from J, with 16 bases between. CDR1 is LGHNA, CDR2 YSLEER, per germline. The CDR3 bases are TGCGCCAGCAGCCAAGATTCTCGTCTAGCTGGAGAGCAGTACTTC. Encoded protein: CASSQDSRLAGEQYF.

The table lists this clone with a count of one. The V call is TRBV5-1, the J call TRBJ2-2; TRBD2 aligns across 9 bases. After removal of 6 bases from V and 5 bases from J, the junction contained 8 bases not matched to a gene. The germline V gene has CDR1 SGHRS and CDR2 YFSETQ. The CDR3 spans 15 residues. The CDR3 loop reads CASNSGTSWTGELFF. The CDR3 nucleotides read TGCGCCAGCAACTCCGGGACTAGCTGGACCGGGGAGCTGTTTTTT. Combining the CDR3 with reference TRBV5-1 and TRBJ2-2 gives the whole variable domain KAGVTQTPRYLIKTRGQQVTLSCSPISGHRSVSWYQQTPGQGLQFLFEYFSETQRNKGNFPGRFSGRQFSNSRSEMNVSTLELGDSALYLCASNSGTSWTGELFFGEGSRLTVL.

The chain couples TRBV5-4 to TRBJ2-3; 13 bases are shared with TRBD2. The V gene end was trimmed by 3 bases and the J gene end by 2 bases; junction bases not matched to a gene: 3. Germline lookup yields CDR1 SGHNT and CDR2 YYREEE (reference sequence). The CDR3 extends over 16 amino acids. The CDR3 loop reads CASSSGTSGATDTQYF. DNA for the CDR3: TGTGCCAGCAGCTCCGGGACTAGCGGGGCCACAGATACGCAGTATTTT.

CDR3: CASSPTRGGRSYGYTF. CDR3 sequence (DNA): TGTGCCAGCAGCCCAACTAGGGGGGGCAGAAGCTATGGCTACACCTTC. The chain recombines TRBV7-8 with TRBJ1-2, with D possibly matching TRBD1 (6 bases). V lost 5 bases, J lost 4 bases, and 20 bases lay in between. CDR3 length equals 16 residues. In germline, CDR1 is SGHVS, CDR2 FQNEAQ.

The V gene is TRBV18, the J gene TRBJ2-7; 8 bases line up with TRBD1. CDR3 size: 13 residues. Germline-derived CDR1 and CDR2 are KGHSH and LQKENI. Trimming removed 2 bases from V and 3 bases from J; junction bases left unmatched: 0. The CDR3 sequence is CASSPTGGYEQYF. DNA for the CDR3: TGTGCCAGCTCACCAACAGGGGGCTACGAGCAGTACTTC.

The rearrangement uses TRBV7-3 and TRBJ2-3, with a possible D match to TRBD2 (6 bases). Germline-derived CDR1 and CDR2 are SGHTA and FQGTGA. The germline V and J ends were trimmed by 5 bases and 10 bases, with 13 bases remaining between them. The CDR3 runs 12 residues. For the CDR3, the DNA is TGTGCCAGCAGCCCCTTCGGGGGACCGCAGTATTTT. This translates into CASSPFGGPQYF.

V is TRBV2 and J is TRBJ2-1; the D is unclear. The germline V and J ends were trimmed by 6 bases and 0 bases, with 6 bases remaining between them. This CDR3 region has 13 residues. In germline, CDR1 is SNHLY, CDR2 FYNNEI. CDR3 sequence reads: CASRESSYNEQFF. The CDR3 DNA reads as TGTGCCAGCAGGGAGAGCTCCTACAATGAGCAGTTCTTC.